This is a list of T cell receptor beta chains from one sample in a study of cytomegalovirus exposure and HLA in healthy donors. The repertoire was sequenced with immunoSEQ multiplex PCR; TCRdb's copy has only in-frame clones and lacks some. The table has 130,000 to 150,000 clones, approximately 80% seen once. Sequencing was carried out using PBMCs. These receptors all stem from a boy aged 2 to 10 in good health and CMV-seronegative. Both conserved end residues are part of each CDR3. The D gene is left open where the match is weak. For some rows the clone size is stated as once, few or many, or as a class when expanded; others skip it.

>TRBV7-2|TRBJ1-6|.|TRBD1
TGTGCCAGCAGCTTTTTCCGACCGGGACAGGTTCATTCACCCCTCCACTTT
CASSFFRPGQVHSPLHF
>TRBV30|TRBJ2-6|.|.
TGTGCCTCCACTCGGAGTCAGTCTGGGGCCAACGTCCTGACTTTC
CASTRSQSGANVLTF
>TRBV2|TRBJ2-7|.|TRBD1
TGTGCCAGCAGCGTCGGGACAGCCGGCTACGAGCAGTACTTC
CASSVGTAGYEQYF
>TRBV18|TRBJ1-2|once|.
TGTGCCAGCTCACCACCGGGGGGAGAGGGCTACACCTTC
CASSPPGGEGYTF
>TRBV6-5|TRBJ1-2|.|.
TGTGCCAGCGCTAGGGGGGGCGGCTACACCTTC
CASARGGGYTF
>TRBV2|TRBJ1-5|.|.
TGTGCCAGCAGTGCAGGCAGGGGCCACAATCAGCCCCAGCATTTT
CASSAGRGHNQPQHF
>TRBV13|TRBJ1-5|.|.
TGTGCCAGCAGTTCAGGGTATAGCAATCAGCCCCAGCATTTT
CASSSGYSNQPQHF
>TRBV28|TRBJ1-1|.|TRBD1
TGTGCCAGCAGCCAAACCGGGACAGGGAAGAACACTGAAGCTTTCTTT
CASSQTGTGKNTEAFF
>TRBV9|TRBJ2-3|.|.
TGTGCCAGCAGCCCCGTAGCCTGGAGCACAGATACGCAGTATTTT
CASSPVAWSTDTQYF
>TRBV11-3|TRBJ2-6|.|.
TGTGCCAGCAGCCAAACGAGAGCGGCCGGGGCCAACGTCCTGACTTTC
CASSQTRAAGANVLTF
>TRBV5-1|TRBJ1-2|.|.
TGCGCCAGCAGCCCGGGACTCAGTGATGGCTACACCTTC
CASSPGLSDGYTF
>TRBV7-9|TRBJ2-6|.|.
TGTTCCAGCAGCTTGGTTCGCGGGGGCCTCTCTGGGGCCAACGTCCTGACTTTC
CSSSLVRGGLSGANVLTF
>TRBV2|TRBJ1-2|.|.
TGTGCCACCAACATGGGGACTCTTACCTCGAACTATGGCTACACCTTC
CATNMGTLTSNYGYTF
>TRBV10-3|TRBJ1-1|few|.
TGTGCCATGACGACAGAGGCCAACACTGAAGCTTTCTTT
CAMTTEANTEAFF
>TRBV6-1|TRBJ2-2|.|.
TGTGCCAGCAGTCAGGAAAACACCGGGGAGCTGTTTTTT
CASSQENTGELFF
>TRBV7-9|TRBJ2-1|.|.
TGTGCCAGCAGCCACAATTCGGGGAACTCCTACAATGAGCAGTTCTTC
CASSHNSGNSYNEQFF
>TRBV27|TRBJ2-1|.|TRBD2
TGTGCCAGCAGCTATTACCCACCCTGGTTAGCGGGGGGAAGGAATGAGCAGTTCTTC
CASSYYPPWLAGGRNEQFF
>TRBV7-9|TRBJ2-1|once|TRBD2
TGTGCCAGCAGCTTAAACATCGCCCTAGGACTAGCGGAAAATGAGCAGTTCTTC
CASSLNIALGLAENEQFF
>TRBV7-9|TRBJ2-1|.|TRBD2
TGTGCCAGCAGCTTGCTCCGACTAGCGGGTGCTACGACCCACAATGAGCAGTTCTTC
CASSLLRLAGATTHNEQFF
>TRBV6-1|TRBJ1-1|.|.
TGTGCCATCAAAACAAACCTCCATGAAGCTTTCTTT
CAIKTNLHEAFF
>TRBV9|TRBJ2-7|.|.
TGTGCCAGCAGCCCCCAACCCTCAGGGCTCAATCGGGCCTACGAGCAGTACTTC
CASSPQPSGLNRAYEQYF
>TRBV4-1|TRBJ2-1|.|TRBD2
TGCGCCAGCAGCCAAGATCATGACGGGACTAGATATAATGAGCAGTTCTTC
CASSQDHDGTRYNEQFF
>TRBV6-1|TRBJ2-7|.|TRBD2
TGTGCCAGCAGTGCGGGACTAGCGGGGGCCTACGAGCAGTACTTC
CASSAGLAGAYEQYF
>TRBV6-4|TRBJ2-3|.|TRBD2
TGTGCCAGCAGTGACTCTGAGCGGGGTGCGGATACGCAGTATTTT
CASSDSERGADTQYF
>TRBV5-1|TRBJ2-7|.|TRBD2
TGCGCCAGCAGCGACACTAGCGGGAGAAGGGACGAGCAGTACTTC
CASSDTSGRRDEQYF
>TRBV7-6|TRBJ2-7|.|TRBD2
TGTGCCAGCAGCTTAGGTCTAGCGGGGGGTAGTTCCTACGAGCAGTACTTC
CASSLGLAGGSSYEQYF
>TRBV7-9|TRBJ2-6|.|TRBD1
TGTGCCAGCAGCTCCCCACGGGACAGGGAACCCTCTGGGGCCAACGTCCTGACTTTC
CASSSPRDREPSGANVLTF
>TRBV2|TRBJ1-5|.|.
TGTGCCAGCAGCGAGGGGGAACATCAGCCCCAGCATTTT
CASSEGEHQPQHF
>TRBV6-6|TRBJ2-7|.|.
TGTGCCAGCAGTTACTTCGCCCCCGGAGGTCTGAACGAGCAGTACTTC
CASSYFAPGGLNEQYF
>TRBV28|TRBJ1-5|.|TRBD1
TGTGCCAGCCTGTGGGTGACAGGGGGCTATCAGCCCCAGCATTTT
CASLWVTGGYQPQHF
>TRBV7-2|TRBJ1-2|.|TRBD1
TGTGCCAGCAGCTCTCGTCAGGGGGTGTGGGGCTATGGCTACACCTTC
CASSSRQGVWGYGYTF
>TRBV7-6|TRBJ2-7|.|.
TGTGCCAGCAGCTCAGGAGGACTGAACCGGGACGAGCAGTACTTC
CASSSGGLNRDEQYF
>TRBV6-1|TRBJ1-3|.|TRBD1
TGTGCCAGCTCGGACAGGTACGGCACCATATATTTT
CASSDRYGTIYF
>TRBV2|TRBJ2-5|.|.
TGTGCCAGCAGTGAAGGTCCCCGGTCGACCCAGTACTTC
CASSEGPRSTQYF
>TRBV2|TRBJ2-7|.|TRBD1
TGTGCCAGCAGAATAACCGGGACAGGGGGCTCCTACGAGCAGTACTTC
CASRITGTGGSYEQYF
>TRBV7-2|TRBJ2-1|.|TRBD1
TGTGCCAGCAGACAGACAGGGAGCAATGAGCAGTTCTTC
CASRQTGSNEQFF
>TRBV28|TRBJ1-2|.|.
TGTGCCAGTCTCTCTCTTAACTATGGCTACACCTTC
CASLSLNYGYTF
>TRBV27|TRBJ2-5|.|TRBD2
TGTGCCAGCACCACCCAGCGGGGAGGACCTCGAGGGGCGAGAGAGCAGTACTTC
CASTTQRGGPRGAREQYF
>TRBV6-5|TRBJ1-6|few|TRBD1
TGTGCCAGCAGTCGACAGGGGAAGAGTTCACCCCTCCACTTT
CASSRQGKSSPLHF
>TRBV5-8|TRBJ1-2|.|.
TGTGCCAGCAGCTTGGCGTTCTATGGCTACACCTTC
CASSLAFYGYTF
>TRBV5-1|TRBJ1-1|few|.
TGCGCCAGCAGCTACACCCGGTGGGCCGACACTGAAGCTTTCTTT
CASSYTRWADTEAFF
>TRBV6-5|TRBJ2-5|.|TRBD1
TGTGCCAGCAGGGGACAGGAGGCAGAGACCCAGTACTTC
CASRGQEAETQYF
>TRBV27|TRBJ2-7|.|TRBD1
TGTGCCAGCAGTCCTAGACAGGGGTTTGCCTACGAGCAGTACTTC
CASSPRQGFAYEQYF
>TRBV5-6|TRBJ2-7|.|TRBD1
TGTGCCAGCAGCCGGGACAGCTACGAGCAGTACTTC
CASSRDSYEQYF
>TRBV7-6|TRBJ1-4|.|.
TGTGCCAGCGGCTCATCCAATGAAAAACTGTTTTTT
CASGSSNEKLFF
>TRBV7-9|TRBJ2-2|.|TRBD2
TGTGCCAGCAGACCCGGGACTAGCGCGACCGGGGAGCTGTTTTTT
CASRPGTSATGELFF
>TRBV18|TRBJ2-7|.|.
TGTGCCAGCTCACCACAGAGAACTTCACAGTACGAGCAGTACTTC
CASSPQRTSQYEQYF
>TRBV27|TRBJ2-7|few|TRBD1
TGTGCCAGCAGTACGCAGGGACAGGGAACCTACGAGCAGTACTTC
CASSTQGQGTYEQYF
>TRBV28|TRBJ2-7|few|.
TGTGCCAGCAGTTTCTCGACTTTTACCTACGAGCAGTACTTC
CASSFSTFTYEQYF
>TRBV7-9|TRBJ1-2|few|.
TGTTCCAGCAGCGTCGACAGATATGGCTACACCTTC
CSSSVDRYGYTF
>TRBV7-2|TRBJ2-5|.|.
TGTGCCAGCAGCTATGAGGAGAAGGAGACCCAGTACTTC
CASSYEEKETQYF
>TRBV10-3|TRBJ2-1|.|TRBD2
TGTGCCATCACTGCAACTAGCGGGGGGTCCTCCCTGCAGTTCTTC
CAITATSGGSSLQFF
>TRBV28|TRBJ1-3|.|.
TGTGCCAGCAGTTTAAAATCCGGCTCTGGAAACACCATATATTTT
CASSLKSGSGNTIYF
>TRBV13|TRBJ2-7|.|TRBD2
TGTGCCAGCCGAATCACCGGACTAGCGGGGGGGTCTTCCTCCTACGAGCAGTACTTC
CASRITGLAGGSSSYEQYF
>TRBV5-4|TRBJ1-6|once|.
TGTGCCAGCAGCTCCGATAGCTCCTATAATTCACCCCTCCACTTT
CASSSDSSYNSPLHF
>TRBV4-2|TRBJ2-7|.|TRBD2
TGTGCCAGCAGCCAAGATCGGGTCCCGGGACTAGCGGGAGGGCCGGGTTTCGCCTACGAGCAGTACTTC
CASSQDRVPGLAGGPGFAYEQYF
>TRBV5-1|TRBJ2-7|.|TRBD1
TGCGCCAGCAGCCCAGGACAGGGGGCATCCTACGAGCAGTACTTC
CASSPGQGASYEQYF
>TRBV4-1|TRBJ2-3|.|.
TGCGCCAGCAGCCAAGATTGGAGGGAATACACAGATACGCAGTATTTT
CASSQDWREYTDTQYF